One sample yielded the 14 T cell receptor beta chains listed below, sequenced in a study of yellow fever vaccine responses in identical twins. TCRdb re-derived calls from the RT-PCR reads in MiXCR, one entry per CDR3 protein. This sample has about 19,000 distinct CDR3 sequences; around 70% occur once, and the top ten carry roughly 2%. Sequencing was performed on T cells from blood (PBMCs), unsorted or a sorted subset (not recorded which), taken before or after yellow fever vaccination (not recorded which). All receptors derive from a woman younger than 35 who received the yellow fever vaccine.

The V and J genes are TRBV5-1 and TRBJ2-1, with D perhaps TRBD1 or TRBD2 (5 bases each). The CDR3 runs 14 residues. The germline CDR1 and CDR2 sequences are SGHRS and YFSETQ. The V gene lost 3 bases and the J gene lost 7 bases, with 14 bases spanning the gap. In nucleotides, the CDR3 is TGCGCCAGCAGCTCCTCGGGGCTTATGAATGAGCAGTTCTTC. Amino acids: CASSSSGLMNEQFF.

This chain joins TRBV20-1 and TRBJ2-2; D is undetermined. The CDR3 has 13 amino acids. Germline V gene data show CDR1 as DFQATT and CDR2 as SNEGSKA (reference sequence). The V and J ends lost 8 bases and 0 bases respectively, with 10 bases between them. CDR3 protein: CSSSKSNTGELFF. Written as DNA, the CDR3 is TGCAGTTCATCAAAGTCGAACACCGGGGAGCTGTTTTTT.

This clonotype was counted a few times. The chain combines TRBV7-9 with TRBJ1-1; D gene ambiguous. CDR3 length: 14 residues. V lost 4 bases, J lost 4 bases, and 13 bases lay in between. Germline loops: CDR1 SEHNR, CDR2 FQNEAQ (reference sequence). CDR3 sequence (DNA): TGTGCCAGCAGCTCCCAAGACACGGGCACTGAAGCTTTCTTT. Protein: CASSSQDTGTEAFF.

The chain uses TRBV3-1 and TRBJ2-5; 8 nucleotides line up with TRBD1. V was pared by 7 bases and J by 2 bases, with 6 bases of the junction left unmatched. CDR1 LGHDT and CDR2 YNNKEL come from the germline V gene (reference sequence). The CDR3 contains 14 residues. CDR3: CASTPTGVQETQYF. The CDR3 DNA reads TGTGCCAGCACCCCGACAGGGGTACAAGAGACCCAGTACTTC.

The CDR3 spells CSATSGGQETQYF. CDR3 nucleotide sequence: TGCAGTGCCACTAGCGGGGGCCAAGAGACCCAGTACTTC. The chain employs TRBV20-1 and TRBJ2-5, with 11 bases lining up with TRBD2. The germline V gene encodes CDR1 DFQATT and CDR2 SNEGSKA (reference sequence). Trimming at V came to 6 bases and at J to 1 base, leaving 1 base not matched to a gene. The CDR3 runs to 13 residues.

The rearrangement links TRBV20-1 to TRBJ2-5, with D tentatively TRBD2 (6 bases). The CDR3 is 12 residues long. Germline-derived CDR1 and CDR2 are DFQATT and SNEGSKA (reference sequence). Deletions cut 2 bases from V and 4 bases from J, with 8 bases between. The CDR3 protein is CSARIGGETQYF. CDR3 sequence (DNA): TGCAGTGCTAGAATCGGGGGAGAGACCCAGTACTTC.

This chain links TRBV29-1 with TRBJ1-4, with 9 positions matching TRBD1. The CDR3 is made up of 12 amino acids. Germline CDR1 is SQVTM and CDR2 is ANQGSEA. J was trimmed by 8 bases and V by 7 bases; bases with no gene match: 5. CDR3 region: CSAAGTGEKLFF. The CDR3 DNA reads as TGCAGCGCAGCCGGGACAGGGGAAAAACTGTTTTTT. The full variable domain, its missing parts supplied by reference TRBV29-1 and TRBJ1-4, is SAVISQKPSRDICQRGTSLTIQCQVDSQVTMMFWYRQQPGQSLTLIATANQGSEATYESGFVIDKFPISRPNLTFSTLTVSNMSPEDSSIYLCSAAGTGEKLFFGSGTQLSVL.

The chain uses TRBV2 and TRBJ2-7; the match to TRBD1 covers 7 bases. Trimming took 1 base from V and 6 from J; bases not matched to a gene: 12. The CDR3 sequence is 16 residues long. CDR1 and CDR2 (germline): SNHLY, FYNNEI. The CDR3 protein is CASSEVRRQGTGEQYF. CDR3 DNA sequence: TGTGCCAGCAGTGAAGTTAGGAGACAGGGAACTGGCGAGCAGTACTTC.

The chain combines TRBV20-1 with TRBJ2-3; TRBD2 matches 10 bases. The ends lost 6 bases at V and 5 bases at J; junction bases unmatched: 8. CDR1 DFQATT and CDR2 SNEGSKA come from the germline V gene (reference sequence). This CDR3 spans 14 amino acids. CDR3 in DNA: TGCAGTGCCATTAGCGGGGGGCAGGAAGATACGCAGTATTTT. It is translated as CSAISGGQEDTQYF.

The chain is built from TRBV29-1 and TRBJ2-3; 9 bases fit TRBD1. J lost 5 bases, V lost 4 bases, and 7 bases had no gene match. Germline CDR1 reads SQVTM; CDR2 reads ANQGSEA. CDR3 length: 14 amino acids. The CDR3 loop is CSVAIGQGIDTQYF. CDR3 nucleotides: TGCAGCGTTGCGATCGGACAGGGGATAGATACGCAGTATTTT.

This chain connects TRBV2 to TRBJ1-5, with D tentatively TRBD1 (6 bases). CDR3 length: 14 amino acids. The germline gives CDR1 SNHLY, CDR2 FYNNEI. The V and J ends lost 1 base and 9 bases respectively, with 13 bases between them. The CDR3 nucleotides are TGTGCCAGCAGTGAAGAGAGGGGGGCCAGGCCCCAGCATTTT. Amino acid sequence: CASSEERGARPQHF.

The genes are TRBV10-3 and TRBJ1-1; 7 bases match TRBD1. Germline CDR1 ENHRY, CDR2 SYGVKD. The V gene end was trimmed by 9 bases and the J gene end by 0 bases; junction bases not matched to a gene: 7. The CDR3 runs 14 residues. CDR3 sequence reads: CAIGGGRMNTEAFF. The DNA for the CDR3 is TGTGCCATAGGAGGGGGCAGGATGAACACTGAAGCTTTCTTT.

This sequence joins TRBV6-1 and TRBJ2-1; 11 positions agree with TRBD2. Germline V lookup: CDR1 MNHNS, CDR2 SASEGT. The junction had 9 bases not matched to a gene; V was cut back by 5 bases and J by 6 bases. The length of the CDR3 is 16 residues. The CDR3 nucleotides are TGTGCCAGCAGTAGACTAGCGGGGAGGTACGGCAATGAGCAGTTCTTC. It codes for CASSRLAGRYGNEQFF.

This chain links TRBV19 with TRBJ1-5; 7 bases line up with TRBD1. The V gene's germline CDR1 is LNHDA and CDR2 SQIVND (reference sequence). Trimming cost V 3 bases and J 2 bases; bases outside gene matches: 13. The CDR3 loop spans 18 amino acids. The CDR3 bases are TGTGCCAGTAGTATCCGACAGGGTCCGGCGAATGGCAATCAGCCCCAGCATTTT. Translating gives CASSIRQGPANGNQPQHF.